The 16 T cell receptor beta chains below all came from one sample that was sequenced in a study of cytomegalovirus exposure and HLA in healthy donors. PCR used 60 Vbeta primers and 13 Jbeta primers. Measured with immunoSEQ multiplex PCR; TCRdb has only the in-frame clones, and not every one. The table includes a few hundred thousand clones, 75% to 85% detected once. The sequencing input was PBMCs. The source of these receptors is a woman aged 60-75 years in good health and CMV-seropositive.

The chain carries TRBV10-3 and TRBJ2-3, with 7 bases matching TRBD2. This CDR3 contains 15 residues. Germline loops: CDR1 ENHRY, CDR2 SYGVKD. Losses at the gene ends were 4 bases for V and 3 bases for J; bases not matched to a gene: 7. The CDR3: CAISASSGKTDTQYF. CDR3 in DNA: TGTGCCATCAGTGCGTCTAGCGGAAAAACAGATACGCAGTATTTT.

This clone was picked up one time. The chain employs TRBV29-1 and TRBJ2-1, with TRBD2 identical over 8 bases. CDR3 length equals 13 residues. The junction had 9 bases not matched to a gene; V was cut back by 7 bases and J by 7 bases. Per germline, CDR1 SQVTM and CDR2 ANQGSEA. This chain's CDR3 is CSAPGTRGNEQFF. CDR3 coding DNA: TGCAGCGCCCCCGGGACTAGAGGTAATGAGCAGTTCTTC.

V gene TRBV7-6 combines with J gene TRBJ2-5, with D maybe TRBD1 (5 bases). This CDR3 has 13 amino acids. CDR1 and CDR2 from the germline V gene are SGHVS and FNYEAQ. The ends were cut back, 1 base at V and 4 bases at J, with 7 bases in the middle. CDR3 loop: CASSLGDRETQYF. DNA of the CDR3: TGTGCCAGCAGCTTAGGCGACAGAGAGACCCAGTACTTC.

The table lists this clone with a count of one. This sequence joins TRBV18 and TRBJ1-2; no definite D call. Germline values: CDR1 KGHSH, CDR2 LQKENI. The CDR3 sequence is 13 residues long. The V end lost 5 bases, the J end lost 4 bases, and 11 bases lay between the germline ends. The CDR3 reads CASSDSGSYGYTF. The CDR3 coding sequence is TGTGCCAGCTCAGATTCGGGGAGCTATGGCTACACCTTC.

This clone occurred a few times. This chain links TRBV7-3 with TRBJ1-1, with 8 bases that match TRBD1. Germline CDR1 SGHTA, CDR2 FQGTGA. J lost 4 bases, V lost 0 bases, and 7 bases had no gene match. The CDR3 runs to 16 residues. DNA of the CDR3: TGTGCCAGCAGCTTAACAGGACAGGGTGGTGGCACTGAAGCTTTCTTT. Protein product: CASSLTGQGGGTEAFF.

The gene calls are TRBV27 and TRBJ1-2; TRBD1 might be the D (6 bases). Germline V gives CDR1 MNHEY, CDR2 SMNVEV (reference sequence). This CDR3 spans 12 amino acids. The V gene lost 6 bases and the J gene lost 6 bases, with 11 bases spanning the gap. The CDR3 nucleotides are TGTGCCAGCAGACGTACAGGGAATGGCTACACCTTC. Its protein is CASRRTGNGYTF.

The V gene is TRBV30, the J gene TRBJ2-5; D unresolved. The germline V gene has CDR1 GTSNPN and CDR2 SVGIG (reference sequence). The CDR3 is made up of 15 amino acids. V was shortened by 0 bases and J by 0 bases, with 11 bases between the two germline ends. CDR3 nucleotides: TGTGCCTGGAGTGTAACTTCTAACCACCAAGAGACCCAGTACTTC. Residues: CAWSVTSNHQETQYF.

This clone was observed a handful of times. The V call is TRBV5-1, the J call TRBJ2-2; D ambiguous. The V end was cut by 0 bases, the J end by 0 bases, with 6 bases between. Germline V lookup: CDR1 SGHRS, CDR2 YFSETQ. CDR3 length equals 15 residues. The CDR3 here is CASSLGRPNTGELFF. In nucleotides, the CDR3 is TGCGCCAGCAGCTTGGGCAGGCCGAACACCGGGGAGCTGTTTTTT. The full variable domain, in which reference TRBV5-1 and TRBJ2-2 provide the parts outside the CDR3, is KAGVTQTPRYLIKTRGQQVTLSCSPISGHRSVSWYQQTPGQGLQFLFEYFSETQRNKGNFPGRFSGRQFSNSRSEMNVSTLELGDSALYLCASSLGRPNTGELFFGEGSRLTVL.

J is TRBJ2-1 and V is TRBV7-8; the match to TRBD2 covers 7 bases. CDR1 and CDR2 from the germline V gene are SGHVS and FQNEAQ. The CDR3 loop spans 18 amino acids. The V and J ends lost 4 bases and 0 bases, in that order; junction bases with no gene match: 12. The CDR3 bases are TGTGCCAGCAGCTCTAGGGAGGGAGCCCCAAGCTCCTACAATGAGCAGTTCTTC. Translated: CASSSREGAPSSYNEQFF.

This rearrangement joins TRBV2 to TRBJ2-2; weak D call: TRBD1 (6 bases). The V end lost 6 bases, the J end lost 5 bases, and 16 bases lay between the germline ends. The CDR3 has 15 amino acids. The germline V gene encodes CDR1 SNHLY and CDR2 FYNNEI. The CDR3 DNA sequence: TGTGCCAGCAGCATACAGGGTAGTGGAACCGGGGAGCTGTTTTTT. Protein sequence: CASSIQGSGTGELFF.

The CDR3 nucleotides are TGTGCCAGCAGCTATGGGACAGCTTATGGCTACACCTTC. Translation: CASSYGTAYGYTF. The V gene is TRBV7-9, the J gene TRBJ1-2, with 7 bases lining up with TRBD1. Looked up from germline, CDR1 is SEHNR and CDR2 is FQNEAQ (reference sequence). This CDR3 contains 13 residues. Trimming cost V 4 bases and J 5 bases; bases outside gene matches: 4.

The chain combines TRBV19 with TRBJ2-1; TRBD2 agrees at 7 bases. The germline CDR1 and CDR2 sequences are LNHDA and SQIVND (reference sequence). V shed 5 bases, J shed 7 bases, and the junction held 11 bases outside the gene matches. The CDR3 has 15 amino acids. CDR3 loop: CASSPFSAGENEQFF. CDR3 sequence (DNA): TGTGCCAGTAGTCCCTTTAGCGCGGGAGAGAATGAGCAGTTCTTC.

The chain uses TRBV4-1 and TRBJ2-3, with TRBD2 identical over 9 bases. Per germline, CDR1 MGHRA and CDR2 YSYEKL. CDR3 length equals 18 residues. The J segment lost 0 bases and the V segment lost 4 bases, leaving 11 bases of the junction unmatched. The CDR3 DNA follows: TGCGCCAGCAGCCGACCCCTGGCGGGGGGGTCTAGCACAGATACGCAGTATTTT. Protein sequence: CASSRPLAGGSSTDTQYF.

The chain links TRBV4-2 to TRBJ2-2; tentatively, D is TRBD2 (7 bases). V lost 1 base to trimming and J lost 3 bases, with 12 bases between them. The CDR3 runs to 16 residues. The germline gives CDR1 LGHNA, CDR2 YNFKEQ. CDR3 loop: CASSQVGGADTGELFF. The CDR3 coding sequence is TGTGCCAGCAGCCAAGTAGGGGGGGCCGACACCGGGGAGCTGTTTTTT.

The chain is built from TRBV14 and TRBJ1-2; no definite D call. The CDR3 consists of 14 residues. V gave up 0 bases and J gave up 3 bases, with 8 bases separating them. Germline loops: CDR1 SGHDN, CDR2 FVKESK. Written as DNA, the CDR3 is TGTGCCAGCAGCCAAGATCACACCTACTATGGCTACACCTTC. Encoded protein: CASSQDHTYYGYTF.

The rearrangement uses TRBV7-9 and TRBJ1-6, with TRBD1 as a possible D gene (6 bases). The germline V gene encodes CDR1 SEHNR and CDR2 FQNEAQ (reference sequence). This CDR3 region has 15 residues. V shed 8 bases and J shed 0 bases, with 11 bases lying between them. CDR3 amino acids: CASPGDNSYNSPLHF. The DNA for the CDR3 is TGTGCCAGCCCCGGGGACAACTCCTATAATTCACCCCTCCACTTT.